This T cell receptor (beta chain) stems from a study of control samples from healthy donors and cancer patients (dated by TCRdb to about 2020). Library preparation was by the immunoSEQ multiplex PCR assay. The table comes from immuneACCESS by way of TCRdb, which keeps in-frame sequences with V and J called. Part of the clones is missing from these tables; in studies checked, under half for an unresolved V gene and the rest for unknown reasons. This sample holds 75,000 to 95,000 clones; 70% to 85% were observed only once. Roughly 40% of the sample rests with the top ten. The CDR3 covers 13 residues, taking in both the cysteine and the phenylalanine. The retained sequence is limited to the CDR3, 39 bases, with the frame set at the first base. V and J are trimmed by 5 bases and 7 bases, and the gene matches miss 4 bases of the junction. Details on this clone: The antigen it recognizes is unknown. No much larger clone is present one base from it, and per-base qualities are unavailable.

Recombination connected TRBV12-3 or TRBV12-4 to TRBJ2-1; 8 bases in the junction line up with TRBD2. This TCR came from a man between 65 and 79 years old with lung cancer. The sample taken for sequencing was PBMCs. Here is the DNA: TGTGCCAGCAGTGTCCCTAGCGGGAATGAGCAGTTCTTC. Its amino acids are CASSVPSGNEQFF.